This entry concerns a single T cell receptor beta chain. Researchers sorted participants into cohorts using their self-reported clinical history. The source of the sample is a study of blood T cell repertoires in COVID-19. Overall study: The study drew acute and convalescent COVID-19 samples from the United States, Italy and Spain.

TCRdb's copy holds only in-frame clones and misses some; the assay was immunoSEQ multiplex PCR. The sample has more than 450,000 clones; roughly 87% are singletons. This CDR3 spans 15 amino acids. CDR1 and CDR2 from the germline V gene are MNHNY and SVGAGI (reference sequence). Trimming pared 0 bases from V and 7 bases from J, leaving 15 bases between. This chain joins TRBV6-6 and TRBJ1-2; TRBD1 is a possible D gene (6 bases). This sequence originates from a woman under 30 who had recovered from COVID-19. Specimen: PBMCs or T cells enriched from blood (not recorded which). The CDR3 sequence: CASSYSSLEDSGYTF. CDR3 sequence (DNA): TGTGCCAGCAGTTACTCGAGTTTGGAGGACAGTGGCTACACCTTC.